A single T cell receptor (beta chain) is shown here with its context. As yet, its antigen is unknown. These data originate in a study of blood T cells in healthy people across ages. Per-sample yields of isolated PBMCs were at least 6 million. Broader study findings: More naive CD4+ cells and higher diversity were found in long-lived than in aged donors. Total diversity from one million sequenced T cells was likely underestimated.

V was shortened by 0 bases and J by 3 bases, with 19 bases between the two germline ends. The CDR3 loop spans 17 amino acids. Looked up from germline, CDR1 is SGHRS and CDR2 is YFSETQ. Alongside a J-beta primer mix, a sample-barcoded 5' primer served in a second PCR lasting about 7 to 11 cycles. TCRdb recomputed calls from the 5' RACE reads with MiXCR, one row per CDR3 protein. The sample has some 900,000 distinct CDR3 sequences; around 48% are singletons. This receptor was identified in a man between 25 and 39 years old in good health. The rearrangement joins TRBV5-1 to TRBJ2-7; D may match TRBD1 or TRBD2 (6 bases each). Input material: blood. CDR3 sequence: CASSLGQGRFVFYEQYF. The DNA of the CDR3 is TGCGCCAGCAGCTTGGGTCAGGGGAGGTTCGTTTTCTACGAGCAGTACTTC.